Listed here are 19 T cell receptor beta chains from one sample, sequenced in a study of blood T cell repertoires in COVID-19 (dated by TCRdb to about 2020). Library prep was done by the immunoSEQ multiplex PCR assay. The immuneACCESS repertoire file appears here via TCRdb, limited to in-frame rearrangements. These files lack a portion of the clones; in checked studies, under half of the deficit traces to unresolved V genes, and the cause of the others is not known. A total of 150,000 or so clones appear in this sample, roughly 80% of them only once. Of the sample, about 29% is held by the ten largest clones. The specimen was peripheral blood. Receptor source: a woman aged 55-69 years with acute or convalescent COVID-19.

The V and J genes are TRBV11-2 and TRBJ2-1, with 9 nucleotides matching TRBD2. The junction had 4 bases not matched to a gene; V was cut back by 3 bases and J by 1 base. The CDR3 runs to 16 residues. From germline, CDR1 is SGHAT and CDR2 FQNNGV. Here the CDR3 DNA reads TGTGCCAGCAGCTTTTTTAGCGGGGGTTCCTACAATGAGCAGTTCTTC. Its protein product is CASSFFSGGSYNEQFF.

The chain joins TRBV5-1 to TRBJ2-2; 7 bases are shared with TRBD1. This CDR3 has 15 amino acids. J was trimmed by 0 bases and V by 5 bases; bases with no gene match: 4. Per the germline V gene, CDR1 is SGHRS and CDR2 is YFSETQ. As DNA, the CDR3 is TGCGCCAGCAGTAAGACAGGGACGAACACCGGGGAGCTGTTTTTT. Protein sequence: CASSKTGTNTGELFF. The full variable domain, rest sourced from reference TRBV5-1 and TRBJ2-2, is KAGVTQTPRYLIKTRGQQVTLSCSPISGHRSVSWYQQTPGQGLQFLFEYFSETQRNKGNFPGRFSGRQFSNSRSEMNVSTLELGDSALYLCASSKTGTNTGELFFGEGSRLTVL.

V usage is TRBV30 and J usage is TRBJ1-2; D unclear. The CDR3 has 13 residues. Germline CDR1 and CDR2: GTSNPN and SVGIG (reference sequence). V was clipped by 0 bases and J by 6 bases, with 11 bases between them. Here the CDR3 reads CAWSVGVWNGYTF. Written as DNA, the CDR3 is TGTGCCTGGAGTGTCGGGGTATGGAATGGCTACACCTTC.

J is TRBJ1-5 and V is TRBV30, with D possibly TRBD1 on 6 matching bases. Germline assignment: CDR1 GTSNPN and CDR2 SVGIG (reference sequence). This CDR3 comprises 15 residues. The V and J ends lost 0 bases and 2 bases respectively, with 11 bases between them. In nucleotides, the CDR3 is TGTGCCTGGAGTGTAGTGACAGGACGCAATCAGCCCCAGCATTTT. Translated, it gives CAWSVVTGRNQPQHF.

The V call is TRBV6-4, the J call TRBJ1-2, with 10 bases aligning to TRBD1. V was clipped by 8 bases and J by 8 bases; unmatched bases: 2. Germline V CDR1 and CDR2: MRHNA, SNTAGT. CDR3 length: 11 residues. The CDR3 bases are TGTGCCAGCGGGACAGGGGAAGGCTACACCTTC. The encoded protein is CASGTGEGYTF.

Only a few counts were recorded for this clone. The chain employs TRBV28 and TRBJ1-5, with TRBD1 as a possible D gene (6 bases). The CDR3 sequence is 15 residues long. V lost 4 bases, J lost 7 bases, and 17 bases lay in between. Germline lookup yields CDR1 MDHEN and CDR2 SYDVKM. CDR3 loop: CASSYRGGAGQPQHF. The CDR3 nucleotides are TGTGCCAGCAGTTACCGGGGGGGGGCAGGCCAGCCCCAGCATTTT.

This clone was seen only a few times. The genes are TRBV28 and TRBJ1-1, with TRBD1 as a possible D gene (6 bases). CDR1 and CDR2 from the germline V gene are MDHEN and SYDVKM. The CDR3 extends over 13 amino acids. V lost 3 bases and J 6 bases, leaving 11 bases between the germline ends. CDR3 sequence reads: CASSFPGDPEAFF. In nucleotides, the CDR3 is TGTGCCAGCAGTTTCCCAGGGGACCCTGAAGCTTTCTTT.

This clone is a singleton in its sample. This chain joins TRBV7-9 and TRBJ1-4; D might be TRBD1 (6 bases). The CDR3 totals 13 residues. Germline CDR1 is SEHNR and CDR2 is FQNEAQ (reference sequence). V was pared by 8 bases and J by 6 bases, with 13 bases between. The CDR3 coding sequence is TGTGCCAGCGCGCGGGGGCGCGATGAAAAACTGTTTTTT. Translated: CASARGRDEKLFF.

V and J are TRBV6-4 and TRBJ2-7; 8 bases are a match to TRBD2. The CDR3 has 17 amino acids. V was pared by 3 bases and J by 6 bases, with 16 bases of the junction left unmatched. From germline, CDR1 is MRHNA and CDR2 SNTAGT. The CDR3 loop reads CASSDRGGRSLLGEQYV. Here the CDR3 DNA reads TGTGCCAGCAGTGATCGGGGGGGGCGGTCTTTACTCGGCGAGCAGTACGTC.

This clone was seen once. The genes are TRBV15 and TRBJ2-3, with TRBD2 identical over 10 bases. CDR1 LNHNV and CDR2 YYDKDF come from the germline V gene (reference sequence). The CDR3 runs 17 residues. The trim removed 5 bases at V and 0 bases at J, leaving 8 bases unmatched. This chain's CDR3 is CATSPASGGPSTDTQYF. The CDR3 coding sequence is TGTGCCACCAGCCCGGCTAGCGGGGGCCCCAGCACAGATACGCAGTATTTT.

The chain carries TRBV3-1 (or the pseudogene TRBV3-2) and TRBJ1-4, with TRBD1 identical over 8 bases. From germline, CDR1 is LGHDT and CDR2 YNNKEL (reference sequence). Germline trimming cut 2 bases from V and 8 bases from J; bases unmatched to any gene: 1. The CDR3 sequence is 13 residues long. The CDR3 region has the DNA TGTGCCAGCAGCCAAACAGGGGGAGAAAAACTGTTTTTT. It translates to CASSQTGGEKLFF.

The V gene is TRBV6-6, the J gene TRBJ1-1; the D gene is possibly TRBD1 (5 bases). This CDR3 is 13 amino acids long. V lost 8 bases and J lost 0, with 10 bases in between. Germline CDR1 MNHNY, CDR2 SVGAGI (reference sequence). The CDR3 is CASAGGLNTEAFF. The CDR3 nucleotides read TGTGCCAGCGCGGGGGGTCTGAACACTGAAGCTTTCTTT.

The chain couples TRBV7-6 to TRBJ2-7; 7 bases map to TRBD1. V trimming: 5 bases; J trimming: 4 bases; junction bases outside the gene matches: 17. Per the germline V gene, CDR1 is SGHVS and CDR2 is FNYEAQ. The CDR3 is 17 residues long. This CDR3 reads CASSPHLSGTDSYEQYF. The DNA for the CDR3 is TGTGCCAGCAGCCCCCACCTATCAGGGACAGACTCGTACGAGCAGTACTTC.

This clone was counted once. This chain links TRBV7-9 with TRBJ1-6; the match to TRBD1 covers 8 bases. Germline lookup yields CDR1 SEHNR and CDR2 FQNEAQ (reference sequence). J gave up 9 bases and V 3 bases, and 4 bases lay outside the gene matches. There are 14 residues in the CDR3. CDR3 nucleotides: TGTGCCAGCAGCTTTGGACAGGGCGGTTCACCCCTCCACTTT. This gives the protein CASSFGQGGSPLHF.

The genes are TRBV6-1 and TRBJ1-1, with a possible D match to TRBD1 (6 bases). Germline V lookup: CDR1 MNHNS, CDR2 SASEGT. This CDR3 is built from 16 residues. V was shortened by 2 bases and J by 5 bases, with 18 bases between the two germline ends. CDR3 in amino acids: CASSEFGAGASTEAFF. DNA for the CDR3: TGTGCCAGCAGTGAATTTGGGGCGGGGGCTAGTACTGAAGCTTTCTTT.

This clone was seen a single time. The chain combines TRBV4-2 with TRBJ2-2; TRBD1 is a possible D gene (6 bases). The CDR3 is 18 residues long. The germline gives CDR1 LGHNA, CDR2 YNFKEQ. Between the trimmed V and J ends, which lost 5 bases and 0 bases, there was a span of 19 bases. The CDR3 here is CASSYRTQGFANTGELFF. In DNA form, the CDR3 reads TGTGCCAGCAGCTACCGAACCCAGGGGTTCGCGAACACCGGGGAGCTGTTTTTT.

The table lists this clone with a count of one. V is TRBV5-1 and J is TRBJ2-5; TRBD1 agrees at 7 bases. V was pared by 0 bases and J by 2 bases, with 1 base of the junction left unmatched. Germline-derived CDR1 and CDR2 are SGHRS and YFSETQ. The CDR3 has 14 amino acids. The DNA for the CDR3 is TGCGCCAGCAGCTTGGCGGGACAGCAAGAGACCCAGTACTTC. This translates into CASSLAGQQETQYF.

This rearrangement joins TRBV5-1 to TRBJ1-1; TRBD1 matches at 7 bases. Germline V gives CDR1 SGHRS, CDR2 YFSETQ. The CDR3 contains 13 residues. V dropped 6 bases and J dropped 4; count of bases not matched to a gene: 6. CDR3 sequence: CASTEQGSTEAFF. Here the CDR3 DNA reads TGCGCCAGCACGGAACAGGGGTCCACTGAAGCTTTCTTT.

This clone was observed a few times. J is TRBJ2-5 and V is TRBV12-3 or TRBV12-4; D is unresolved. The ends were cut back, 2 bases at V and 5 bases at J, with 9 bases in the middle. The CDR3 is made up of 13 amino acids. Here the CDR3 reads CASSLLRKETQYF. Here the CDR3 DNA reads TGTGCCAGCAGTTTACTCAGGAAGGAGACCCAGTACTTC.